This T cell receptor (beta chain) was sequenced during a study of blood T cell repertoires in COVID-19. TCRdb's table, derived via immunoSEQ multiplex PCR, lists solely in-frame clones and lacks some. The sample has around 230,000 clones, about four fifths seen once. CDR1 and CDR2 from the germline V gene are SGHRS and YFSETQ. CDR3 size: 16 residues. The V gene end was trimmed by 4 bases and the J gene end by 7 bases; junction bases not matched to a gene: 5. The chain has TRBV5-1 and TRBJ2-1; 16 positions match TRBD2. Sequenced material: peripheral blood. The receptor was derived from a woman at least 80 years old with acute or convalescent COVID-19. CDR3 in amino acids: CASSRGTSGGANEQFF. For the CDR3, the DNA is TGCGCCAGCAGCCGTGGGACTAGCGGGGGGGCAAATGAGCAGTTCTTC.